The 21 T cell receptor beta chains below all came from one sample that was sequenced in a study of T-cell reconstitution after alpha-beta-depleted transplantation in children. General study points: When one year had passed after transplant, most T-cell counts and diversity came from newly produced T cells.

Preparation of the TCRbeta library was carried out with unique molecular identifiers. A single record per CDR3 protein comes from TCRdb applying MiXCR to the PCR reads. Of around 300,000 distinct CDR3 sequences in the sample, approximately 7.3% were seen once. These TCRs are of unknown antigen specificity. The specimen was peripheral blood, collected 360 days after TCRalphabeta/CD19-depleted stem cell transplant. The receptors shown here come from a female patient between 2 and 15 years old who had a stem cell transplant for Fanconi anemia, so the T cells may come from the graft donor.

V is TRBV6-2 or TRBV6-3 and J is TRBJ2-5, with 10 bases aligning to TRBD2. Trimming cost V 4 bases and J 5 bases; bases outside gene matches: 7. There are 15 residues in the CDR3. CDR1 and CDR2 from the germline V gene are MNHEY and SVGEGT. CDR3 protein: CASSLLAGAWETQYF. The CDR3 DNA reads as TGTGCCAGCAGTTTGCTAGCGGGGGCTTGGGAGACCCAGTACTTC.

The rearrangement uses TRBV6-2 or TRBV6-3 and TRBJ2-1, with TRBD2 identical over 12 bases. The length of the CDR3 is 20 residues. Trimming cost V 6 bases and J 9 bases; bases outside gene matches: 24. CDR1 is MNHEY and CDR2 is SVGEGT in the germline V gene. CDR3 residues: CASSSIHREFRLAGAPEQFF. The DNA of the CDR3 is TGTGCCAGCAGCTCTATACACAGGGAATTCAGACTAGCGGGAGCGCCTGAGCAGTTCTTC.

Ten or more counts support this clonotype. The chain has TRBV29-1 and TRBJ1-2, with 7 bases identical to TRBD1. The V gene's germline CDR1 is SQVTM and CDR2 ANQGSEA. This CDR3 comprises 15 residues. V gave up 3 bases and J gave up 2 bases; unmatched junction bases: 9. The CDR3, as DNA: TGCAGCGTTGATTGGACAGGCCCAAAAAACTATGGCTACACCTTC. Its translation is CSVDWTGPKNYGYTF.

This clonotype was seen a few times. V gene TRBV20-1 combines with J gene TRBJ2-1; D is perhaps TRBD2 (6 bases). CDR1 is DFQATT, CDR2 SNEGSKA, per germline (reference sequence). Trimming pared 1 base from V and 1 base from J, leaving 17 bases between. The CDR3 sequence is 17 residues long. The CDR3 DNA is TGCAGTGCTAGAGGGGAATTGCGGGACTGGTCCTACAATGAGCAGTTCTTC. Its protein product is CSARGELRDWSYNEQFF.

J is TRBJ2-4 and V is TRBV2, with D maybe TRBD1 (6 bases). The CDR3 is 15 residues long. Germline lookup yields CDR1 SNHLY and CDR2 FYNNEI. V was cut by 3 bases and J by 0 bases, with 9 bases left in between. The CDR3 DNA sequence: TGTGCCAGCAGTGAGACAGGCTTAGCCAAAAACATTCAGTACTTC. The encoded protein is CASSETGLAKNIQYF.

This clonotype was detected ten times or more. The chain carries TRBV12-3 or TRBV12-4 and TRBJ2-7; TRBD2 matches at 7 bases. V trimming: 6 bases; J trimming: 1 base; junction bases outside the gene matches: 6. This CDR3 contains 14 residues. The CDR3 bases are TGTGCCAGCAGCCCCTTACTAGCGTCCTACGAGCAGTACTTC. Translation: CASSPLLASYEQYF.

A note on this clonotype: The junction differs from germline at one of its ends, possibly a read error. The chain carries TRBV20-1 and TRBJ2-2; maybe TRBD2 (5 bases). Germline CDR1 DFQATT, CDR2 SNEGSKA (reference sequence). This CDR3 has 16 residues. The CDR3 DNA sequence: TGCTGTGCTAGAGATCAGAGGGCGCCGAACACCGGGGAGCTGTTTTTT. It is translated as CCARDQRAPNTGELFF.

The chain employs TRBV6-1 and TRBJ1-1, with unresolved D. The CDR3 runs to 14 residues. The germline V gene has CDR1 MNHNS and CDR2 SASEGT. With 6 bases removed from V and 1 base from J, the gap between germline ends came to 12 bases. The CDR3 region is CASSHRRRNTEAFF. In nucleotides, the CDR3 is TGTGCCAGCAGCCACCGTAGGCGGAACACTGAAGCTTTCTTT.

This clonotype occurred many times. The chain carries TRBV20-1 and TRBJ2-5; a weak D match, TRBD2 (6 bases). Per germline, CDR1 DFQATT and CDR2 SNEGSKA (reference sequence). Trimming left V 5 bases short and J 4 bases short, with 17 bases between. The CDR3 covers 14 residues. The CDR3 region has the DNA TGCAGTGCTGCTCGACAGTGGCGGGGAGAGACCCAGTACTTC. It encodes CSAARQWRGETQYF.

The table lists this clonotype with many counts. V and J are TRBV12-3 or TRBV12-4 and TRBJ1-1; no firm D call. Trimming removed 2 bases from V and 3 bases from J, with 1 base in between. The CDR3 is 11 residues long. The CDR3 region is CASSLHTEAFF. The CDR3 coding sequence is TGTGCCAGCAGTTTACACACTGAAGCTTTCTTT.

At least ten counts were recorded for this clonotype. This CDR3 is CSAPVGDTQYF. The CDR3 DNA reads as TGCAGTGCTCCCGTGGGAGATACGCAGTATTTT. J is TRBJ2-3 and V is TRBV20-1; D remains unclear. The germline V gene encodes CDR1 DFQATT and CDR2 SNEGSKA (reference sequence). The CDR3 contains 11 residues. V was clipped by 5 bases and J by 5 bases, with 8 bases between them.

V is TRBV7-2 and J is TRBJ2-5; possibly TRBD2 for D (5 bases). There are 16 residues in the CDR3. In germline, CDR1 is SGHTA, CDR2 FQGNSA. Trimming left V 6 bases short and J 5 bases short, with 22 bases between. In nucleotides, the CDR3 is TGTGCCAGCAGACGAACATTGGGCCCCGGGATGGAGACCCAGTACTTC. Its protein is CASRRTLGPGMETQYF.

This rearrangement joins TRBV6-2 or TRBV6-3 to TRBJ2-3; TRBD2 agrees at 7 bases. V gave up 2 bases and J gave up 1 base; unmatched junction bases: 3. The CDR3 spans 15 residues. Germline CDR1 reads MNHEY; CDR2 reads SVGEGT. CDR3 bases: TGTGCCAGCAGTTACGCGGGAGATCGCACAGATACGCAGTATTTT. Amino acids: CASSYAGDRTDTQYF.

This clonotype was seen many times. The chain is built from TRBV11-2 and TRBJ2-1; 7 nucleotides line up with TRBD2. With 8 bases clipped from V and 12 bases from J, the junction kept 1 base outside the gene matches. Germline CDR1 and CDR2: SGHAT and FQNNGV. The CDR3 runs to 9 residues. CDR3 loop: CASPGGQFF. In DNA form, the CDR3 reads TGTGCCAGCCCGGGGGGGCAGTTCTTC.

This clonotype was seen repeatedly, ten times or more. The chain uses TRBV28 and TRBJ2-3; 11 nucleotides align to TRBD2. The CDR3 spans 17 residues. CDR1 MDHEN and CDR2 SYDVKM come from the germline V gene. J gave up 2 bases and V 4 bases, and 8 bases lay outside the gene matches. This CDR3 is CASSSARLAGTTDTQYF. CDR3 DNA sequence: TGTGCCAGCAGTTCCGCCAGACTAGCGGGGACCACAGATACGCAGTATTTT.

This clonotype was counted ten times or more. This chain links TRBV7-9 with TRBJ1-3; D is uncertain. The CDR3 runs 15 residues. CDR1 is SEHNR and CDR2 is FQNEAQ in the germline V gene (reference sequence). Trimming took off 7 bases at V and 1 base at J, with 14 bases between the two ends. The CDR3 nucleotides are TGTGCCAGCACCCTAGGTGGGGATTCTGGAAACACCATATATTTT. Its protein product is CASTLGGDSGNTIYF.

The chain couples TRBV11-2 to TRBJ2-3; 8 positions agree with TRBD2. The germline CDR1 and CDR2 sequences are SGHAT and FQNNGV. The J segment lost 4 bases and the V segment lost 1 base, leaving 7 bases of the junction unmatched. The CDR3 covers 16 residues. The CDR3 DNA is TGTGCCAGCAGCTTAGCGGGGCGGGGGGTTTCAGATACGCAGTATTTT. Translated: CASSLAGRGVSDTQYF.

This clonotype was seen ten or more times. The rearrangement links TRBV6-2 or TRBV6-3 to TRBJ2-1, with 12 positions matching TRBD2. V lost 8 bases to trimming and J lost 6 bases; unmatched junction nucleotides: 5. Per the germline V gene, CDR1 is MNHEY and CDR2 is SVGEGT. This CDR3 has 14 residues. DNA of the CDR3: TGTGCCAGCGGAAGACTAGCGGGGGTCAATGAGCAGTTCTTC. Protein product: CASGRLAGVNEQFF.

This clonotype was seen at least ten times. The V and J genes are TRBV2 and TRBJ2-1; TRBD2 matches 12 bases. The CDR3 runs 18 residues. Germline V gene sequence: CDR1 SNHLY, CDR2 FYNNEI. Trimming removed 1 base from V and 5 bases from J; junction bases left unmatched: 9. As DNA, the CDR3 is TGTGCCAGCAGTGAAGACCTTCTAGCGGGAGGGGCCAACAATGAGCAGTTCTTC. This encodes CASSEDLLAGGANNEQFF.

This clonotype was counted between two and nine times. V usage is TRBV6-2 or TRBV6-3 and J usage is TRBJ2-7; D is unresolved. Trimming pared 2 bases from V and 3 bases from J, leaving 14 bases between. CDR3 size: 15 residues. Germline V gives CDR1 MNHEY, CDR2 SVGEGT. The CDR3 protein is CASSYAGVTSYEQYV. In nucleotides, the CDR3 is TGTGCCAGCAGTTACGCTGGGGTCACCAGCTACGAGCAGTACGTC.

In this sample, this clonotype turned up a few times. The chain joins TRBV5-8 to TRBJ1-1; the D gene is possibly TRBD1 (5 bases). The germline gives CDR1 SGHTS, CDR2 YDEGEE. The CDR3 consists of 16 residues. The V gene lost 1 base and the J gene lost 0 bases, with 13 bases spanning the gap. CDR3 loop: CASSLQAGRLNTEAFF. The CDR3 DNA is TGTGCCAGCAGCTTGCAGGCAGGGAGGTTGAACACTGAAGCTTTCTTT.